One sample yielded the 3 T cell receptor beta chains listed below, sequenced in a study of T cells in Graves' hyperthyroidism and ophthalmopathy. TCR beta CDR3 region amplification was performed from RNA transcripts. The primer set for the first-round RT-PCR of the TCR CDR3 was HTBI. TCRdb passed the multiplex PCR reads through MiXCR, listing each CDR3 protein once. The sample holds 250,000 to 300,000 distinct CDR3 sequences; roughly 15% are singletons and the top ten take about an eighth. The sample was blood. The receptors were gathered from a woman in her 40s with Graves' hyperthyroidism that later progressed to Graves' ophthalmopathy.

Concerning this clonotype itself: Just one base apart from a much larger clone, this may be a read error. CDR3 nucleotides: TGTGCCAGCACCACCCGACTAGCGGGGCACGATACGCAGTATTTT. Protein product: CASTTRLAGHDTQYF. V usage is TRBV7-3 and J usage is TRBJ2-3; TRBD2 matches 11 bases. The junction had 9 bases not matched to a gene; V was cut back by 7 bases and J by 6 bases. CDR1 is SGHTA, CDR2 FQGTGA, per germline. There are 15 residues in the CDR3.

The rearrangement links TRBV6-1 to TRBJ1-2; D gene unclear. CDR1 and CDR2 from the germline V gene are MNHNS and SASEGT. V gave up 4 bases and J gave up 4 bases, with 10 bases separating them. The CDR3 consists of 13 residues. As DNA, the CDR3 is TGTGCCAGCAGTGCCCCGCTTGTCTATGGCTACACCTTC. Protein sequence: CASSAPLVYGYTF.

This clonotype has just a few counts. The V and J genes are TRBV19 and TRBJ2-3; D not certain. Trimming cost V 2 bases and J 2 bases, with 8 bases left between them. Germline values: CDR1 LNHDA, CDR2 SQIVND (reference sequence). The CDR3 loop spans 14 amino acids. In DNA form, the CDR3 reads TGTGCCAGTAGTATATACGGCCCCACAGATACGCAGTATTTT. Translation gives CASSIYGPTDTQYF.